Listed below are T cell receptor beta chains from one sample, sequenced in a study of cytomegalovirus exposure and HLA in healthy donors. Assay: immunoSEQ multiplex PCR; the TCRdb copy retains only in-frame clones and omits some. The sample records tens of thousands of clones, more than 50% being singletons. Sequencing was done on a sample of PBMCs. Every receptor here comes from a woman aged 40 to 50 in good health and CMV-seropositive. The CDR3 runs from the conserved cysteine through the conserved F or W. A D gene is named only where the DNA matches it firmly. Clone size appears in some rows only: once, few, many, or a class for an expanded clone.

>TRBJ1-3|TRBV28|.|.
TGTGCCAGCAGCAACCAGGGTCTGGGGGGAAACACCATATATTTT
CASSNQGLGGNTIYF
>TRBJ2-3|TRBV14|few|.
TGTGCCAGCAGCCGATTACTACGGGATACGCAGTATTTT
CASSRLLRDTQYF
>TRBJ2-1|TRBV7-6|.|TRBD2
TGTGCCAGCAGCTTAGCGCCCTGGGCGGGGGTAGGGAATGAGCAGTTCTTC
CASSLAPWAGVGNEQFF
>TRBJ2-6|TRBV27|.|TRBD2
TGTGCCAGCAGTTCTGCCCTAGCGGGGGTCTCTGGGGCCAACGTCCTGACTTTC
CASSSALAGVSGANVLTF
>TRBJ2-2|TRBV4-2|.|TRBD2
TGTGCCAGCAGCCCCCCTAGCGGGAGGGAAACCGGGGAGCTGTTTTTT
CASSPPSGRETGELFF
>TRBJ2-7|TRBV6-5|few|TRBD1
TGTGCCAGCAGTTCCCCGGACAGGGGCGGATCCTACGAGCAGTACTTC
CASSSPDRGGSYEQYF
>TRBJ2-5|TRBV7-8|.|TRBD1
TGTGCCAGCAGCTTAGGGTCCCAGGGGGCCGGGCAGACCCAGTACTTC
CASSLGSQGAGQTQYF
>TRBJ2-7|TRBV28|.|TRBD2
TGTGCCAGCAGTCGAACAAAACTAGCGGGTATGACCTACGAGCAGTACTTC
CASSRTKLAGMTYEQYF
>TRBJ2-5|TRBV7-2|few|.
TGTGCCAGCAGCTTAGTGAGGCAGGGCCGGGAGACCCAGTACTTC
CASSLVRQGRETQYF
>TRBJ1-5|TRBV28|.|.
TGTGCCAGCAGTGAGACAGGATGGGATCAGCCCCAGCATTTT
CASSETGWDQPQHF
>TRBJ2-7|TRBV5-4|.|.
TGTGCCAGCAGCTACCAGGACTACGAGCAGTACTTC
CASSYQDYEQYF